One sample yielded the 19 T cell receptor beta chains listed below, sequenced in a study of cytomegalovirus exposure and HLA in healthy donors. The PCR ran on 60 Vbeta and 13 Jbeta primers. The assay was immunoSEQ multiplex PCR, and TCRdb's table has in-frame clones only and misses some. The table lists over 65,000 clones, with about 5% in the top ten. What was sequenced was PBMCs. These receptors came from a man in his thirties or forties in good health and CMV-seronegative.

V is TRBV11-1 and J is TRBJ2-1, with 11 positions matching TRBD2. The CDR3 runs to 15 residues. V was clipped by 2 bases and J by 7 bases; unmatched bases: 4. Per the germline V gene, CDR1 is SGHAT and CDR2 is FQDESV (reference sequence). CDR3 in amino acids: CASSLRSGRGNEQFF. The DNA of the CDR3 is TGTGCCAGCAGCTTACGTAGCGGGAGGGGGAATGAGCAGTTCTTC.

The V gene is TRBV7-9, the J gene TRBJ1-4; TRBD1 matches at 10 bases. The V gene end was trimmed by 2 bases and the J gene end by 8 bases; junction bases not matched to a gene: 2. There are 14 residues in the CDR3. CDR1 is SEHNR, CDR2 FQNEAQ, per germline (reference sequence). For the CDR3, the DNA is TGTGCCAGCAGCTTACAGGGACAGGGGGAAAAACTGTTTTTT. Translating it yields CASSLQGQGEKLFF.

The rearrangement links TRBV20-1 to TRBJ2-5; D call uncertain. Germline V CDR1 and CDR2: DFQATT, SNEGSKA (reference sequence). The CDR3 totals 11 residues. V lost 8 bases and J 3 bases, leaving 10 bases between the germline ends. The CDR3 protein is CSPRREETQYF. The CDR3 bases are TGCAGTCCACGCCGGGAAGAGACCCAGTACTTC.

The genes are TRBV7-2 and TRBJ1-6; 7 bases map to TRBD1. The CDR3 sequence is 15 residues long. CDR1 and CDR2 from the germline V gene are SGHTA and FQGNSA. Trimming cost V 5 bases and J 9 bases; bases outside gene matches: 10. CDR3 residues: CASSGRQGLGSPLHF. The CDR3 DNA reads TGTGCCAGCAGCGGCCGACAGGGACTCGGTTCACCCCTCCACTTT. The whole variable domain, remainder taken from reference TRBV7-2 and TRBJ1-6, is GAGVSQSPSNKVTEKGKDVELRCDPISGHTALYWYRQSLGQGLEFLIYFQGNSAPDKSGLPSDRFSAERTGGSVSTLTIQRTQQEDSAVYLCASSGRQGLGSPLHFGNGTRLTVT.

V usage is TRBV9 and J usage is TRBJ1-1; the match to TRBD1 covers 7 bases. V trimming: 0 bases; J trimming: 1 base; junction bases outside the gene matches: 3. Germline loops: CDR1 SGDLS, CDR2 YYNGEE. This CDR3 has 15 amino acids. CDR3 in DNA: TGTGCCAGCAGCGTAGTAGGACAGGCGAACACTGAAGCTTTCTTT. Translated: CASSVVGQANTEAFF.

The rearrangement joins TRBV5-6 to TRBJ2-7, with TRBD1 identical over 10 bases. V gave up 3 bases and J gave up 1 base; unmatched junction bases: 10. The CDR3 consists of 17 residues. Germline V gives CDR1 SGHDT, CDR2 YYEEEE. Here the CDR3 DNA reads TGTGCCAGCAGCTCCCCGGGACAGGGGAGTAGATCCTACGAGCAGTACTTC. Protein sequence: CASSSPGQGSRSYEQYF.

The CDR3 here is CSVAGITSRTTDTQYF. The CDR3 DNA is TGCAGCGTTGCAGGGATCACTAGCCGAACCACAGATACGCAGTATTTT. V usage is TRBV29-1 and J usage is TRBJ2-3, with D tentatively TRBD2 (6 bases). Per germline, CDR1 SQVTM and CDR2 ANQGSEA. This CDR3 spans 16 amino acids. Trimming cost V 4 bases and J 2 bases, with 19 bases left between them.

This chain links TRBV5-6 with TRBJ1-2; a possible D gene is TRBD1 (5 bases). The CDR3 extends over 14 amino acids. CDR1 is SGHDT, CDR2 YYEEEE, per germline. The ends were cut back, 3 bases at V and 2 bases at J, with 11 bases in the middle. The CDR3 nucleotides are TGTGCCAGCAGCTCCCAGGGATTCAACTATGGCTACACCTTC. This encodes CASSSQGFNYGYTF.

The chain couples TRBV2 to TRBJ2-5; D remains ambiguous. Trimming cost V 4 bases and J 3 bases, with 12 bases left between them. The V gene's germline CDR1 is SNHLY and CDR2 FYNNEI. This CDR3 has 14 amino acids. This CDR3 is CASSVNEIKETQYF. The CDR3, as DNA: TGTGCCAGCAGTGTCAACGAGATAAAAGAGACCCAGTACTTC.

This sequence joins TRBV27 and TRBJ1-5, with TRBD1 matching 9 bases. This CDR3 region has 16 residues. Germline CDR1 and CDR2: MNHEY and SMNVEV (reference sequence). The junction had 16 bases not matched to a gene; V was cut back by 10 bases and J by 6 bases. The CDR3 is CATGKLNRGRIQPQHF. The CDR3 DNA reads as TGTGCCACCGGGAAGTTAAACAGGGGGCGGATTCAGCCCCAGCATTTT.

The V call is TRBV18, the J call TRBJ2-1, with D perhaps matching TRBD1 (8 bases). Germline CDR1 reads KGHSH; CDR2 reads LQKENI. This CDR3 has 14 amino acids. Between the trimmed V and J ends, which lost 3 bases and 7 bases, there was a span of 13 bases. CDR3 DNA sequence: TGTGCCAGCTCACCTACAGGGGGGGAGAATGAGCAGTTCTTC. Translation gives CASSPTGGENEQFF.

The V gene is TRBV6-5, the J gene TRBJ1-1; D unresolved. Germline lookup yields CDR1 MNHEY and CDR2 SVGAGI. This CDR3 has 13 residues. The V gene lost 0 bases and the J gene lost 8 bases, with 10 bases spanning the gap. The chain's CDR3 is CASSYSGGGEAFF. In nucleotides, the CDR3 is TGTGCCAGCAGTTACTCGGGTGGAGGGGAAGCTTTCTTT.

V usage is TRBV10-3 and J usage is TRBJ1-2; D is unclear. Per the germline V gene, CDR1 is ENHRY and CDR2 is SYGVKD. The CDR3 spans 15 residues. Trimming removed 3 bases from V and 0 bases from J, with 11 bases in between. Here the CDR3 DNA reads TGTGCCATCAGTGACGCGGGGAGAGCTAACTATGGCTACACCTTC. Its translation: CAISDAGRANYGYTF.

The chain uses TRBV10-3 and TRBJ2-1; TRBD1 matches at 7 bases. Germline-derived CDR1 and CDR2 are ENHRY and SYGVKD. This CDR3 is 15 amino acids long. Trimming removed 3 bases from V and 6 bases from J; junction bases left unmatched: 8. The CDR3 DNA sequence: TGTGCCATCAGTGAAGGGCAGGGGGATCGCAATGAGCAGTTCTTC. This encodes CAISEGQGDRNEQFF.

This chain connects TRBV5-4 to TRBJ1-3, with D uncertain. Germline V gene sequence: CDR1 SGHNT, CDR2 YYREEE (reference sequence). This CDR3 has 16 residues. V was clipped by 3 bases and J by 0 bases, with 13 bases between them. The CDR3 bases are TGTGCCAGCAGCTGGAACAGTGCTTTCTCTGGAAACACCATATATTTT. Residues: CASSWNSAFSGNTIYF.

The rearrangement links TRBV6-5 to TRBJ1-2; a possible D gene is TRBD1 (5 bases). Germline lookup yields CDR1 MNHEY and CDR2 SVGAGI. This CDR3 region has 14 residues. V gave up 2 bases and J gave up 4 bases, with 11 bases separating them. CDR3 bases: TGTGCCAGCAGTTACCGGCAGGGTGGCTATGGCTACACCTTC. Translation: CASSYRQGGYGYTF.

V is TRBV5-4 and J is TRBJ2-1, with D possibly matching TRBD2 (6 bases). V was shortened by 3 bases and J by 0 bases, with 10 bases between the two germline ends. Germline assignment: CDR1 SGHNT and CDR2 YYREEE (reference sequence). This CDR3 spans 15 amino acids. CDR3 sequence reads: CASSSSGVSYNEQFF. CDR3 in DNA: TGTGCCAGCAGCTCATCGGGAGTCTCCTACAATGAGCAGTTCTTC.

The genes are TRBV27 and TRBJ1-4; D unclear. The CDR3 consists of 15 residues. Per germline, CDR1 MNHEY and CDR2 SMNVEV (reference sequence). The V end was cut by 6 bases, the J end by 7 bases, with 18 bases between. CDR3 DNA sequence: TGTGCCAGCAGCCTTCTCCCGGGAGATGTTGAAAAACTGTTTTTT. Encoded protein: CASSLLPGDVEKLFF.

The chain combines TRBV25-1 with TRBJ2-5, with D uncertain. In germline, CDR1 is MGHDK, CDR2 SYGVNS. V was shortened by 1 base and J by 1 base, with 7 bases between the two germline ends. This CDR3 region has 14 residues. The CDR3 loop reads CASSESSLQETQYF. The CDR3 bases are TGTGCCAGCAGTGAATCCAGTCTCCAAGAGACCCAGTACTTC.